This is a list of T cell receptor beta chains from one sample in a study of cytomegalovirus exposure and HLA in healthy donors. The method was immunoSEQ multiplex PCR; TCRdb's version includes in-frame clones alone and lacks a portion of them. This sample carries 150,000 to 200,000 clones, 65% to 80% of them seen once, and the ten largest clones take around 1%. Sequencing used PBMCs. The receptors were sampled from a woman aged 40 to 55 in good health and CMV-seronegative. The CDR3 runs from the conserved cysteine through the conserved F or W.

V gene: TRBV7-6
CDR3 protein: CASSAPDRGEYEQYF

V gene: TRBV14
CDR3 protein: CASSQVGDYGYTF

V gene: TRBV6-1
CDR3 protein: CASIGLLAGVNEQFF

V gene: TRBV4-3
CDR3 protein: CASSQDWRGRGEQYF

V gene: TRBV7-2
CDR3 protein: CASSSIRGETQYF

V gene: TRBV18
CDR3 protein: CASSPPVRGRTDTQYF

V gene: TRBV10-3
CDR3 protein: CAISGRGQGYNEQFF

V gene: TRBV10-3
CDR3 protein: CAISPPAGRWEGYTF

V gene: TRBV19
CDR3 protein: CASTHTRGTASNQPQHF

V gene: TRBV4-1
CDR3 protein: CASSFATGADIQYF

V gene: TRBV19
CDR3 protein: CASSDQGKDYGYTF

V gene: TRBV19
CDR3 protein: CASSIREGGRYEQYF

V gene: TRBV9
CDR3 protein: CASSVSTGTSGPNEQFF

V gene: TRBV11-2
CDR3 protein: CASSPPDSEAFF

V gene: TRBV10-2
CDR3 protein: CASSESQGYTF

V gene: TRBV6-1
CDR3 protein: CASMRDFSYNEQFF

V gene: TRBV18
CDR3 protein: CASSPETGLYYGYTF

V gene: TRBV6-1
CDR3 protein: CASSEYRGETQYF

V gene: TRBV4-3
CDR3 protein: CASSQERGWNQPQHF

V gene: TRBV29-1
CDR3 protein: CSAQSDEQFF

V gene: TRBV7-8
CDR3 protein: CASSLGRAGGYEQYF

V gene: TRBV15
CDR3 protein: CATSRDRGLPLSGANVLTF

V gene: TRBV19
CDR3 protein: CASSTNRALLAFF

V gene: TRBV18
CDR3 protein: CASSPPQGIGYTF

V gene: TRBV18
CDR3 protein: CASSDGLNTEAFF

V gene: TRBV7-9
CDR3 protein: CASSSTGIATDTQYF

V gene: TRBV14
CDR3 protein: CASSQGSWSSYNEQFF

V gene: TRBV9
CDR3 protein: CASSVVDRGNSPLHF

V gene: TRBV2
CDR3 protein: CASSEVLAGGVGNEQFF

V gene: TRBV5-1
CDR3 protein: CASSRGSGLYNEQFF

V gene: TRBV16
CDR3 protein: CASSQNSYEQYF

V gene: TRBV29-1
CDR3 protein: CSVDRGNYGYTF

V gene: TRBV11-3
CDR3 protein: CASSQLQQGTGELFF

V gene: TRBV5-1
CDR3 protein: CASGRTGEDTEAFF

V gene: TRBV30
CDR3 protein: CAWRTGVNEKLFF